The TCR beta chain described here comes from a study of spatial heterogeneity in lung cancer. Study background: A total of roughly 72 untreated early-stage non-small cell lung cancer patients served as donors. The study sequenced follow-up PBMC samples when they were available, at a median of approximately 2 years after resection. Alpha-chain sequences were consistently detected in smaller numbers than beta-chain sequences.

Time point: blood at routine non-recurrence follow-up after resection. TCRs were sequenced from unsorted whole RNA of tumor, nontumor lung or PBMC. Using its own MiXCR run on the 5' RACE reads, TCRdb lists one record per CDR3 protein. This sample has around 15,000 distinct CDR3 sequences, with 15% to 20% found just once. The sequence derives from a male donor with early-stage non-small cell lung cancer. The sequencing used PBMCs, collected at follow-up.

The CDR3 reads CSASNPRGLTKNIQYF. CDR3 coding DNA: TGCAGTGCTAGTAATCCGCGGGGGCTAACCAAAAACATTCAGTACTTC. This sequence joins TRBV20-1 and TRBJ2-4, with a tentative D call TRBD2 (7 bases). Germline V gives CDR1 DFQATT, CDR2 SNEGSKA (reference sequence). The ends were cut back, 3 bases at V and 2 bases at J, with 17 bases in the middle. This CDR3 spans 16 amino acids.